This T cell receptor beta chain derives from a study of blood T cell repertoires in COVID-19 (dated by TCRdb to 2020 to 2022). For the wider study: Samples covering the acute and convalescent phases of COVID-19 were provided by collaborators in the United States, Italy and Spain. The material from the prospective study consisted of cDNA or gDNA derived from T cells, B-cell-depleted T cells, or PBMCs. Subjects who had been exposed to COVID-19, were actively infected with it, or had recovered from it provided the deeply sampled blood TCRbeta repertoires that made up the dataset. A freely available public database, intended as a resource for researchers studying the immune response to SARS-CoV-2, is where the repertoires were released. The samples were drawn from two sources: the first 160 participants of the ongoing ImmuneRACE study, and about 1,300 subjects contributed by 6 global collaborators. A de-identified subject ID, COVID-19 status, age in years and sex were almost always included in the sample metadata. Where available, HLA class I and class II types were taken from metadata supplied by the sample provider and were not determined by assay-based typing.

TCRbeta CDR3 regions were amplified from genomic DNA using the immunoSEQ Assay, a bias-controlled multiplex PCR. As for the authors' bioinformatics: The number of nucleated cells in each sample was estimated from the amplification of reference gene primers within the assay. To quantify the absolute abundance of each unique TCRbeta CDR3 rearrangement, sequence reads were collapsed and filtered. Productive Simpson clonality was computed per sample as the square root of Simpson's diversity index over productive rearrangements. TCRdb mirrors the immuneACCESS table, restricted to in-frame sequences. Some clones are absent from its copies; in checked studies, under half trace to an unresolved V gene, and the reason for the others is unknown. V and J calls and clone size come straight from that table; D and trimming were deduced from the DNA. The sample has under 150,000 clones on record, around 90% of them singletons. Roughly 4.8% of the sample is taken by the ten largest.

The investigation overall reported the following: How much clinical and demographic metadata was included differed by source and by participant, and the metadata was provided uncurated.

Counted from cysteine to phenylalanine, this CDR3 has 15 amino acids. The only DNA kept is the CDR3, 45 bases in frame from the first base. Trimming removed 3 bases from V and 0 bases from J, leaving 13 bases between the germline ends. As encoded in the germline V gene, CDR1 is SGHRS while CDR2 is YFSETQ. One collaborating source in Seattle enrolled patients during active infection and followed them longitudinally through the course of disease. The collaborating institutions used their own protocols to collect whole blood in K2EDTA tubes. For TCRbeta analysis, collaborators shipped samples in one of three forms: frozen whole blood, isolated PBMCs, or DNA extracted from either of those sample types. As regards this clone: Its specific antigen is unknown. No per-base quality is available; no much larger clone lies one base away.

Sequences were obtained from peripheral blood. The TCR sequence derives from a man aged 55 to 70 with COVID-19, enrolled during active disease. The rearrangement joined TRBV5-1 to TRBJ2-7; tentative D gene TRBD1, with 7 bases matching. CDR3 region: CASSSGAGGSYEQYF. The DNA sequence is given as TGCGCCAGCAGCTCGGGGGCAGGGGGCTCCTACGAGCAGTACTTC.